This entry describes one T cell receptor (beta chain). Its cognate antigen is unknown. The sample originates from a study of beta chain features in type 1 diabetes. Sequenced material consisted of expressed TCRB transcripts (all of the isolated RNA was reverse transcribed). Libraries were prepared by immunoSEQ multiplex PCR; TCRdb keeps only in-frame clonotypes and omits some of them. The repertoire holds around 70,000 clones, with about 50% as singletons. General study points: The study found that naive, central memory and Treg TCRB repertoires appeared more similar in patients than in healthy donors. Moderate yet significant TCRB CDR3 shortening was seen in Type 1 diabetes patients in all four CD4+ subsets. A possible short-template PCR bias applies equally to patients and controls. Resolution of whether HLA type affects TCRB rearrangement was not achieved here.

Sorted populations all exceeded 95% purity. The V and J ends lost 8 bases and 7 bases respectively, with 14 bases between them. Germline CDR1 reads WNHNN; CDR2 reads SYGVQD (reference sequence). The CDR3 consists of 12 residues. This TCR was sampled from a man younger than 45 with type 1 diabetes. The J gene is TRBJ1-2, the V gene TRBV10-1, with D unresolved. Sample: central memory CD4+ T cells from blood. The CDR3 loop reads CASQEFPCGYTF. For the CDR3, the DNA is TGCGCCAGCCAAGAGTTCCCTTGTGGCTACACCTTC.